One sample yielded the 23 T cell receptor beta chains listed below, sequenced in a study of identical twins. Via MiXCR, TCRdb re-called the 5' RACE reads, giving one row per CDR3 protein. The data show 700,000 or so distinct CDR3 sequences, under 9% seen once. These same records also appear under a second study, on yellow fever vaccine responses in identical twins.

The sequenced sample consisted of PBMCs. These receptors came from a woman younger than 35 in good health.

In this sample, this clonotype turned up a few times. The chain links TRBV7-6 to TRBJ2-2, with TRBD2 identical over 16 bases. Germline CDR1 reads SGHVS; CDR2 reads FNYEAQ. CDR3 length: 18 residues. The junction had 5 bases not matched to a gene; V was cut back by 5 bases and J by 2 bases. This chain's CDR3 is CASSLGTSGRVNTGELFF. The CDR3 DNA reads as TGTGCCAGCAGCCTAGGGACTAGCGGGAGGGTAAACACCGGGGAGCTGTTTTTT.

The chain is built from TRBV4-2 and TRBJ2-1; the match to TRBD2 covers 10 bases. Germline trimming cut 4 bases from V and 7 bases from J; bases unmatched to any gene: 22. Germline lookup yields CDR1 LGHNA and CDR2 YNFKEQ. The CDR3 totals 20 residues. In DNA form, the CDR3 reads TGTGCCAGCAGCCCGTCTTTAGGAGCGGGAGGGACCGGGAGAGGGAATGAGCAGTTCTTC. It is translated as CASSPSLGAGGTGRGNEQFF.

Ten or more counts support this clonotype. The genes are TRBV7-9 and TRBJ2-7; D assignment may be TRBD1 or TRBD2 (5 bases each). The CDR3 has 14 amino acids. V was pared by 4 bases and J by 0 bases, with 10 bases between. Germline lookup yields CDR1 SEHNR and CDR2 FQNEAQ (reference sequence). In DNA, the CDR3 is TGTGCCAGCAGCTCAGAGGGACCCTCCTACGAGCAGTACTTC. Its protein is CASSSEGPSYEQYF. Looking up the rest from reference TRBV7-9 and TRBJ2-7 gives the full variable domain: DTGVSQNPRHKITKRGQNVTFRCDPISEHNRLYWYRQTLGQGPEFLTYFQNEAQLEKSRLLSDRFSAERPKGSFSTLEIQRTEQGDSAMYLCASSSEGPSYEQYFGPGTRLTVT.

J is TRBJ2-3 and V is TRBV30; no clear D. Trimming removed 4 bases at V and 2 bases at J, with 4 bases between. The germline CDR1 and CDR2 sequences are GTSNPN and SVGIG (reference sequence). The CDR3 runs 11 residues. In DNA, the CDR3 is TGTGCCTGGATTGTCACAGATACGCAGTATTTT. It yields the protein CAWIVTDTQYF.

This clonotype has a count of ten or more. The chain carries TRBV7-9 and TRBJ2-3; perhaps TRBD2 as D (6 bases). V was shortened by 5 bases and J by 2 bases, with 11 bases between the two germline ends. The CDR3 totals 14 residues. CDR1 is SEHNR and CDR2 is FQNEAQ in the germline V gene (reference sequence). The DNA of the CDR3 is TGTGCCAGCAGCCGTAGCGGCACCACAGATACGCAGTATTTT. Translated: CASSRSGTTDTQYF. Variable domain in full (rest from reference TRBV7-9 and TRBJ2-3): DTGVSQNPRHKITKRGQNVTFRCDPISEHNRLYWYRQTLGQGPEFLTYFQNEAQLEKSRLLSDRFSAERPKGSFSTLEIQRTEQGDSAMYLCASSRSGTTDTQYFGPGTRLTVL.

The gene calls are TRBV20-1 and TRBJ2-3; D unclear. Germline V gene data show CDR1 as DFQATT and CDR2 as SNEGSKA (reference sequence). There are 15 residues in the CDR3. V lost 0 bases, J lost 6 bases, and 16 bases lay in between. The CDR3 DNA is TGCAGTGCTAGAGATCCGTCCGGCCGCCAGGATACGCAGTATTTT. It encodes CSARDPSGRQDTQYF.

The chain carries TRBV7-2 and TRBJ2-5, with D perhaps matching TRBD1 or TRBD2 (6 bases each). CDR3 length: 16 residues. V lost 7 bases and J lost 2, with 20 bases in between. Per the germline V gene, CDR1 is SGHTA and CDR2 is FQGNSA. The CDR3 bases are TGTGCCAGCAATTACACCCGGCGGGACAAGCAAGAGACCCAGTACTTC. Protein: CASNYTRRDKQETQYF.

V and J are TRBV4-3 and TRBJ2-6; D gene unclear. The CDR3 length is 14 residues. Germline CDR1 reads LGHNA; CDR2 reads YSLEER. V dropped 5 bases and J dropped 0 bases, with 5 bases sitting between them. The CDR3 sequence: CASSGRSGANVLTF. The CDR3 DNA reads as TGCGCCAGCAGCGGGCGCTCTGGGGCCAACGTCCTGACTTTC.

The V gene is TRBV11-2, the J gene TRBJ2-1, with 8 bases matching TRBD2. V trimming: 5 bases; J trimming: 8 bases; junction bases outside the gene matches: 11. The CDR3 covers 15 residues. The germline gives CDR1 SGHAT, CDR2 FQNNGV. CDR3: CASSRPPGGPDEQFF. The CDR3, as DNA: TGTGCCAGCAGCCGGCCCCCGGGAGGGCCCGATGAGCAGTTCTTC.

This clonotype showed up many times. J is TRBJ2-7 and V is TRBV13; 13 bases line up with TRBD2. Germline V gene lookup returns CDR1 PRHDT and CDR2 FYEKMQ (reference sequence). The CDR3 runs 15 residues. V was clipped by 4 bases and J by 5 bases; unmatched bases: 5. The CDR3 region has the DNA TGTGCCAGCAGCTCGAGGACTAGCGGGAGCCACGAGCAGTACTTC. Its protein product is CASSSRTSGSHEQYF.

This clonotype was counted a few times. This chain links TRBV6-5 with TRBJ2-7; D is possibly TRBD1 (5 bases). Germline V gene sequence: CDR1 MNHEY, CDR2 SVGAGI. This CDR3 is 15 amino acids long. Trimming left V 2 bases short and J 4 bases short, with 15 bases between. The CDR3 DNA reads as TGTGCCAGCAGTTACCGGCAGGGAAAGGGATACGAGCAGTACTTC. This translates into CASSYRQGKGYEQYF.

This clonotype has more than one count but fewer than ten. The chain combines TRBV6-5 with TRBJ2-7; no reliable D call. The V end was cut by 1 base, the J end by 1 base, with 17 bases between. The germline CDR1 and CDR2 sequences are MNHEY and SVGAGI. CDR3 length: 17 amino acids. The CDR3 nucleotides read TGTGCCAGCAGTTACTTCGTGGCAGCTCGAATTTCCTACGAGCAGTACTTC. Translated, it gives CASSYFVAARISYEQYF.

This clonotype has more than one count but fewer than ten. The rearrangement links TRBV20-1 to TRBJ1-1, with 7 bases lining up with TRBD1. Per germline, CDR1 DFQATT and CDR2 SNEGSKA (reference sequence). Losses at the gene ends were 6 bases for V and 0 bases for J; bases not matched to a gene: 10. The CDR3 is 15 amino acids. In DNA, the CDR3 is TGCAGTGCCAGCCAGGGGGGGGCAATGAACACTGAAGCTTTCTTT. Translated, it gives CSASQGGAMNTEAFF.

This clonotype was counted many times. This chain uses TRBV12-3 or TRBV12-4 with TRBJ1-5, with D tentatively TRBD1 (5 bases). This CDR3 region has 13 residues. Trimming shortened V by 7 bases and J by 1 base, and 8 bases separated the two germline ends. CDR3 in amino acids: CASTQGSNQPQHF. The CDR3, as DNA: TGTGCCAGCACCCAGGGCAGCAATCAGCCCCAGCATTTT.

The chain is built from TRBV11-2 and TRBJ2-7; 9 bases are shared with TRBD1. Trimming at V came to 5 bases and at J to 3 bases, leaving 11 bases not matched to a gene. There are 16 residues in the CDR3. In germline, CDR1 is SGHAT, CDR2 FQNNGV. CDR3 sequence reads: CASSLGRTGAYYEQYF. The CDR3 DNA is TGTGCCAGCAGCCTGGGCCGGACAGGGGCTTACTACGAGCAGTACTTC.

This clonotype was observed many times. This chain joins TRBV2 and TRBJ2-6; D remains unclear. The CDR3 has 13 amino acids. Germline V gives CDR1 SNHLY, CDR2 FYNNEI. V lost 3 bases and J lost 1, with 1 base in between. The DNA for the CDR3 is TGTGCCAGCAGTGATTCTGGGGCCAACGTCCTGACTTTC. This codes for CASSDSGANVLTF. Full variable domain (outside the CDR3, taken from reference TRBV2 and TRBJ2-6): EPEVTQTPSHQVTQMGQEVILRCVPISNHLYFYWYRQILGQKVEFLVSFYNNEISEKSEIFDDQFSVERPDGSNFTLKIRSTKLEDSAMYFCASSDSGANVLTFGAGSRLTVL.

This clonotype showed up just a few times. The chain couples TRBV27 to TRBJ2-7, with 9 positions matching TRBD1. The germline V gene has CDR1 MNHEY and CDR2 SMNVEV (reference sequence). The CDR3 covers 15 residues. Trimming took 4 bases from V and 5 from J; bases not matched to a gene: 9. The DNA for the CDR3 is TGTGCCAGCAGTTCAACCGGGACAGGGCTCGACGAGCAGTACTTC. Amino acid sequence: CASSSTGTGLDEQYF.

CDR3 region: CASSAHLAPQETQYF. As DNA, the CDR3 is TGTGCCAGCAGTGCACACCTTGCCCCACAAGAGACCCAGTACTTC. The V gene is TRBV2, the J gene TRBJ2-5, with D hard to call. Looked up from germline, CDR1 is SNHLY and CDR2 is FYNNEI. The ends were cut back, 4 bases at V and 2 bases at J, with 14 bases in the middle. CDR3 length: 15 amino acids.

Many counts were recorded for this clonotype. This chain connects TRBV29-1 to TRBJ2-1; 16 bases map to TRBD2. The CDR3 is 15 amino acids. CDR1 is SQVTM, CDR2 ANQGSEA, per germline. V trimming: 7 bases; J trimming: 9 bases; junction bases outside the gene matches: 9. The CDR3 DNA is TGCAGCGCACCCAAGGGACTAGCGGGAGGGGGTGAGCAGTTCTTC. This sequence encodes CSAPKGLAGGGEQFF.

The chain recombines TRBV7-2 with TRBJ1-4; D may be TRBD1 (5 bases). V was shortened by 5 bases and J by 4 bases, with 11 bases between the two germline ends. CDR3 length: 14 amino acids. CDR1 and CDR2 (germline): SGHTA, FQGNSA. The CDR3 DNA follows: TGTGCCAGCAGCGCGACAGCTAGTAATGAAAAACTGTTTTTT. Its translation: CASSATASNEKLFF.

The genes are TRBV4-2 and TRBJ1-2, with D possibly matching TRBD1 (6 bases). This CDR3 contains 12 residues. V lost 1 base, J lost 8 bases, and 8 bases lay in between. Per the germline V gene, CDR1 is LGHNA and CDR2 is YNFKEQ. CDR3 DNA sequence: TGTGCCAGCAGCCAAGGGACAGACGGCTACACCTTC. It yields the protein CASSQGTDGYTF.

This chain joins TRBV5-1 and TRBJ2-1; D call uncertain. This CDR3 is built from 12 residues. V dropped 3 bases and J dropped 3 bases, with 4 bases sitting between them. CDR1 and CDR2 from the germline V gene are SGHRS and YFSETQ. This chain's CDR3 is CASSYIYNEQFF. CDR3 nucleotides: TGCGCCAGCAGCTACATCTACAATGAGCAGTTCTTC.

In its sample, this clonotype was seen many times. The chain is built from TRBV5-1 and TRBJ2-1, with TRBD2 as a possible D gene (5 bases). There are 15 residues in the CDR3. V lost 4 bases, J lost 0 bases, and 11 bases lay in between. Germline V gene lookup returns CDR1 SGHRS and CDR2 YFSETQ. CDR3 amino acids: CASSPEGSSYNEQFF. DNA for the CDR3: TGCGCCAGCAGCCCAGAGGGTAGCTCCTACAATGAGCAGTTCTTC.